Sequencing of this T cell receptor beta chain was carried out in a study of T cell repertoires in cytomegalovirus infection. This clonotype was seen only a few times. No antigen is known for it. The CDR3 loop spans 13 amino acids. CDR1 and CDR2 (germline): MNHEY, SMNVEV (reference sequence). V shed 4 bases and J shed 5 bases, with 11 bases lying between them. TCRdb re-derived calls from the reads in MiXCR, one entry per CDR3 protein. This sample carries about 770,000 distinct CDR3 sequences, around 29% of them seen once, and the ten largest clones take around 12%. The TCR sequence derives from a human donor in good health (CMV status not recorded). Some clones in this sample may be carry-over from other donors' samples. The material sequenced was cultured CD8+ T cells from PBMCs, taken from culture after CMV antigen stimulation. The chain is built from TRBV27 and TRBJ2-5; D not certain. The CDR3 region is CASSSAEEETQYF. CDR3 in DNA: TGTGCCAGCAGTTCCGCGGAAGAGGAGACCCAGTACTTC.